Listed here are 27 T cell receptor beta chains from one sample, sequenced in a study of T cells in Graves' hyperthyroidism and ophthalmopathy. Using RNA transcripts as the source, TCR beta CDR3 regions were amplified. HTBI primers were the set used in a first-round RT-PCR of the TCR CDR3. One entry per CDR3 protein, called by TCRdb with MiXCR from the multiplex PCR reads. The table lists some 200,000 distinct CDR3 sequences, about 15% of them singletons. Sequencing was carried out using blood. Receptors were obtained from a middle-aged man with Graves' hyperthyroidism.

The chain is built from TRBV5-1 and TRBJ2-7; D remains ambiguous. The CDR3 is 12 residues long. From germline, CDR1 is SGHRS and CDR2 YFSETQ. V lost 1 base to trimming and J lost 5 bases, with 7 bases between them. The CDR3 region is CASSLMSNEQYF. The CDR3 nucleotides read TGCGCCAGCAGCTTGATGAGTAACGAGCAGTACTTC. Using reference TRBV5-1 and TRBJ2-7 for the parts outside the CDR3, the full variable domain is KAGVTQTPRYLIKTRGQQVTLSCSPISGHRSVSWYQQTPGQGLQFLFEYFSETQRNKGNFPGRFSGRQFSNSRSEMNVSTLELGDSALYLCASSLMSNEQYFGPGTRLTVT.

This clonotype showed up many times. The genes are TRBV15 and TRBJ1-1; no clear D gene. V was trimmed by 1 base and J by 1 base, leaving 16 bases between them. CDR3 length: 17 residues. Per the germline V gene, CDR1 is LNHNV and CDR2 is YYDKDF (reference sequence). CDR3 DNA: TGTGCCACCAGCAGAGTTTTAGATTCCCAGACGAACACTGAAGCTTTCTTT. Translation: CATSRVLDSQTNTEAFF.

This clonotype was seen repeatedly, ten times or more. CDR3 protein: CATHVGGDQETQYF. In nucleotides, the CDR3 is TGTGCCACTCACGTTGGGGGAGACCAAGAGACCCAGTACTTC. This chain uses TRBV28 with TRBJ2-5; D tentatively reads TRBD1 or TRBD2 (5 bases each). The germline V and J ends were trimmed by 10 bases and 0 bases, with 15 bases remaining between them. In germline, CDR1 is MDHEN, CDR2 SYDVKM. CDR3 length: 14 amino acids. Full variable domain (rest looked up from reference TRBV28 and TRBJ2-5): DVKVTQSSRYLVKRTGEKVFLECVQDMDHENMFWYRQDPGLGLRLIYFSYDVKMKEKGDIPEGYSVSREKKERFSLILESASTNQTSMYLCATHVGGDQETQYFGPGTRLLVL.

This clonotype was counted many times. The chain carries TRBV20-1 and TRBJ2-7; 7 positions agree with TRBD1. Germline V gene lookup returns CDR1 DFQATT and CDR2 SNEGSKA (reference sequence). J was trimmed by 2 bases and V by 5 bases; bases with no gene match: 6. The CDR3 contains 13 residues. The CDR3 bases are TGCAGTGCTTACCGGGACAGCACCTACGAGCAGTACTTC. This sequence encodes CSAYRDSTYEQYF.

This clonotype was observed many times. This chain uses TRBV6-1 with TRBJ2-3, with 10 bases matching TRBD2. The CDR3 extends over 17 amino acids. The germline V gene encodes CDR1 MNHNS and CDR2 SASEGT. J gave up 5 bases and V 1 base, and 9 bases lay outside the gene matches. CDR3 amino acids: CASSEERAGGPGDTQYF. The CDR3, as DNA: TGTGCCAGCAGTGAAGAACGAGCGGGAGGGCCTGGAGATACGCAGTATTTT.

In regard to this clonotype: A much larger clone sits a single nucleotide away, making a read error possible. The DNA for the CDR3 is TGTGTCAGCAGCTTAGCAGGGGGTGAAGGCTACACCTTC. Translated: CVSSLAGGEGYTF. This chain connects TRBV11-2 to TRBJ1-2; TRBD1 agrees at 7 bases. This CDR3 region has 13 residues. CDR1 SGHAT and CDR2 FQNNGV come from the germline V gene.

The sample holds many counts of this clonotype. The chain employs TRBV11-2 and TRBJ2-7, with a tentative D call TRBD2 (5 bases). Between the trimmed V and J ends, which lost 6 bases and 4 bases, there was a span of 16 bases. This CDR3 has 14 amino acids. The V gene's germline CDR1 is SGHAT and CDR2 FQNNGV. The CDR3 DNA reads as TGTGCCAGCAGACACCCGGGGATGGAATACGAGCAGTACTTC. It yields the protein CASRHPGMEYEQYF.

This clonotype was counted between two and nine times. The V call is TRBV7-9, the J call TRBJ2-1; perhaps TRBD1 as D (5 bases). The CDR3 has 15 residues. Trimming left V 5 bases short and J 11 bases short, with 22 bases between. The germline V gene encodes CDR1 SEHNR and CDR2 FQNEAQ (reference sequence). CDR3: CASSPGWGKSPQQFF. In DNA form, the CDR3 reads TGTGCCAGCAGCCCCGGGTGGGGCAAGTCTCCTCAGCAGTTCTTC.

This clonotype was observed a few times. V usage is TRBV28 and J usage is TRBJ2-3; the match to TRBD2 covers 7 bases. Per germline, CDR1 MDHEN and CDR2 SYDVKM. V gave up 7 bases and J gave up 0 bases; unmatched junction bases: 7. CDR3 size: 15 residues. The CDR3 nucleotides are TGTGCCAGCACCCTCGGGGGGACCAGCACAGATACGCAGTATTTT. Amino acids: CASTLGGTSTDTQYF.

This clonotype was counted at least ten times. The rearrangement joins TRBV28 to TRBJ2-5; unclear D gene. The CDR3 totals 16 residues. V was shortened by 2 bases and J by 5 bases, with 18 bases between the two germline ends. Germline CDR1 is MDHEN and CDR2 is SYDVKM. CDR3 protein: CASSLGQQPSRETQYF. In DNA form, the CDR3 reads TGTGCCAGCAGTTTAGGGCAACAGCCCTCAAGGGAGACCCAGTACTTC.

This clonotype was counted a few times. The V gene is TRBV20-1, the J gene TRBJ1-4; 7 nucleotides align to TRBD1. The J segment lost 4 bases and the V segment lost 4 bases, leaving 9 bases of the junction unmatched. Germline V gene sequence: CDR1 DFQATT, CDR2 SNEGSKA (reference sequence). The CDR3 has 15 amino acids. CDR3 nucleotides: TGCAGTGCTACAAGGACAGGAAGTTATAATGAAAAACTGTTTTTT. Protein: CSATRTGSYNEKLFF.

This rearrangement joins TRBV10-3 to TRBJ2-2; 11 nucleotides line up with TRBD2. Trimming took 3 bases from V and 4 from J; bases not matched to a gene: 4. The CDR3 is made up of 16 amino acids. Germline-derived CDR1 and CDR2 are ENHRY and SYGVKD. The CDR3 coding sequence is TGTGCCATCAGTGAACTAGCGGGAGTTCGCACCGGGGAGCTGTTTTTT. Protein: CAISELAGVRTGELFF.

This clonotype has a handful of counts. The V gene is TRBV20-1, the J gene TRBJ2-5, with TRBD2 matching 10 bases. V was pared by 2 bases and J by 5 bases, with 8 bases of the junction left unmatched. The CDR3 covers 15 residues. Germline V gene data show CDR1 as DFQATT and CDR2 as SNEGSKA (reference sequence). CDR3 amino acids: CSARPSGSRGETQYF. Here the CDR3 DNA reads TGCAGTGCTAGACCTAGCGGGAGTAGAGGGGAGACCCAGTACTTC.

V gene TRBV4-3 combines with J gene TRBJ1-1; TRBD1 matches 9 bases. CDR3 length equals 16 residues. V shed 5 bases, J shed 1 base, and the junction held 8 bases outside the gene matches. Germline V gene data show CDR1 as LGHNA and CDR2 as YSLEER. The DNA for the CDR3 is TGCGCCAGCAGCAAAGGGTGGGACAGGGAGAACACTGAAGCTTTCTTT. It yields the protein CASSKGWDRENTEAFF.

A few counts support this clonotype. The chain has TRBV4-2 and TRBJ2-2; 12 bases line up with TRBD2. V gave up 0 bases and J gave up 4 bases; unmatched junction bases: 21. Per germline, CDR1 LGHNA and CDR2 YNFKEQ. CDR3 length equals 23 residues. In DNA form, the CDR3 reads TGTGCCAGCAGCCAAGACAAGGGCGGACAGGGGTTCACTAGCGGGAGGTCCACCGGGGAGCTGTTTTTT. This codes for CASSQDKGGQGFTSGRSTGELFF.

The V call is TRBV6-1, the J call TRBJ2-2; the match to TRBD2 covers 15 bases. Germline trimming cut 7 bases from V and 4 bases from J; bases unmatched to any gene: 7. The CDR3 has 17 amino acids. The germline gives CDR1 MNHNS, CDR2 SASEGT. In DNA, the CDR3 is TGTGCCAGCATCAATGGGGGACTAGCGGGAGGCACCGGGGAGCTGTTTTTT. Translation: CASINGGLAGGTGELFF.

This clonotype appeared many times. The chain carries TRBV5-1 and TRBJ2-7; D might be TRBD1 (6 bases). The CDR3 runs 13 residues. V was shortened by 4 bases and J by 2 bases, with 10 bases between the two germline ends. CDR1 is SGHRS and CDR2 is YFSETQ in the germline V gene. The CDR3 nucleotides are TGCGCCAGCAGCACGGACAGAACCTACGAGCAGTACTTC. Translating gives CASSTDRTYEQYF.

This clonotype was observed a few times. The chain employs TRBV2 and TRBJ1-5; 8 nucleotides agree with TRBD1. Trimming cost V 6 bases and J 3 bases; bases outside gene matches: 7. Germline loops: CDR1 SNHLY, CDR2 FYNNEI. The CDR3 has 15 amino acids. The CDR3 protein is CASSWDRRTNQPQHF. CDR3 bases: TGTGCCAGCAGCTGGGACAGGAGGACCAATCAGCCCCAGCATTTT.

This clonotype was observed a handful of times. V usage is TRBV12-3 or TRBV12-4 and J usage is TRBJ2-1, with 8 bases aligning to TRBD2. The CDR3 is 15 residues long. Trimming at V came to 5 bases and at J to 2 bases, leaving 5 bases not matched to a gene. CDR3 nucleotide sequence: TGTGCCAGCAGTCAGCCTAGCGGGCCCTACAATGAGCAGTTCTTC. Amino acid sequence: CASSQPSGPYNEQFF.

Ten or more counts support this clonotype. The chain joins TRBV7-9 to TRBJ2-3, with D uncertain. From germline, CDR1 is SEHNR and CDR2 FQNEAQ (reference sequence). The V gene lost 6 bases and the J gene lost 2 bases, with 6 bases spanning the gap. This CDR3 has 12 amino acids. CDR3 sequence reads: CASRRDTDTQYF. DNA for the CDR3: TGTGCCAGCAGAAGGGACACAGATACGCAGTATTTT.

Notes on this clonotype: This sequence may be a read error, since a much larger clone differs from it by one base. The chain combines TRBV7-9 with TRBJ1-5; no definite D call. The CDR3 runs 15 residues. CDR1 is SEHNR, CDR2 FQNEAQ, per germline (reference sequence). The chain's CDR3 is CGSSLGGFSNQPQHF. The CDR3 coding sequence is TGTGGCAGCAGCTTAGGAGGGTTCAGCAATCAGCCCCAGCATTTT.

This clonotype has at least ten counts. This rearrangement joins TRBV5-5 to TRBJ2-1; D is unclear. Trimming left V 2 bases short and J 3 bases short, with 9 bases between. Germline V gene lookup returns CDR1 SGHKS and CDR2 YYEKEE (reference sequence). The CDR3 is 14 amino acids. This chain's CDR3 is CASSFRTSYNEQFF. CDR3 nucleotides: TGTGCCAGCAGCTTCCGTACCAGCTACAATGAGCAGTTCTTC. The variable domain in full, completed from reference TRBV5-5 and TRBJ2-1, reads DAGVTQSPTHLIKTRGQQVTLRCSPISGHKSVSWYQQVLGQGPQFIFQYYEKEERGRGNFPDRFSARQFPNYSSELNVNALLLGDSALYLCASSFRTSYNEQFFGPGTRLTVL.

The table lists this clonotype with many counts. J is TRBJ2-7 and V is TRBV18, with 11 bases lining up with TRBD1. CDR3 length equals 15 residues. The V segment lost 4 bases and the J segment 0 bases; nucleotides outside the gene matches: 2. In germline, CDR1 is KGHSH, CDR2 LQKENI. This chain's CDR3 is CASSRGQGASYEQYF. The CDR3 DNA sequence: TGTGCCAGCTCACGCGGACAGGGGGCCTCCTACGAGCAGTACTTC. Full variable domain (remainder filled in from reference TRBV18 and TRBJ2-7): NAGVMQNPRHLVRRRGQEARLRCSPMKGHSHVYWYRQLPEEGLKFMVYLQKENIIDESGMPKERFSAEFPKEGPSILRIQQVVRGDSAAYFCASSRGQGASYEQYFGPGTRLTVT.

J is TRBJ2-5 and V is TRBV10-3; 9 nucleotides agree with TRBD2. Per the germline V gene, CDR1 is ENHRY and CDR2 is SYGVKD. Losses at the gene ends were 6 bases for V and 2 bases for J; bases not matched to a gene: 7. CDR3 length: 15 residues. The CDR3, as DNA: TGTGCCATCAGCCGCGGGAGGGAGCGGCAAGAGACCCAGTACTTC. Amino acid sequence: CAISRGRERQETQYF.

This clonotype appeared many times. The V gene is TRBV27, the J gene TRBJ1-2; D ambiguous. The CDR3 runs 12 residues. V lost 6 bases and J 3 bases, leaving 8 bases between the germline ends. CDR1 and CDR2 from the germline V gene are MNHEY and SMNVEV (reference sequence). The CDR3 sequence is CASSDGYYGYTF. The DNA of the CDR3 is TGTGCCAGCAGCGACGGATACTATGGCTACACCTTC.

This rearrangement joins TRBV7-9 to TRBJ2-2; the D is unclear. Trimming cost V 3 bases and J 0 bases, with 8 bases left between them. The CDR3 contains 15 residues. CDR1 is SEHNR and CDR2 is FQNEAQ in the germline V gene (reference sequence). The CDR3 here is CASSLTGANTGELFF. The CDR3 region has the DNA TGTGCCAGCAGCTTGACCGGCGCGAACACCGGGGAGCTGTTTTTT.

The chain employs TRBV18 and TRBJ2-5; D is unresolved. Trimming removed 5 bases from V and 2 bases from J, with 6 bases in between. Germline CDR1 and CDR2: KGHSH and LQKENI. The CDR3 has 12 amino acids. Written as DNA, the CDR3 is TGTGCCAGCTCAGATTTTCAAGAGACCCAGTACTTC. Its protein is CASSDFQETQYF. The full variable domain, with the rest looked up from reference TRBV18 and TRBJ2-5, is NAGVMQNPRHLVRRRGQEARLRCSPMKGHSHVYWYRQLPEEGLKFMVYLQKENIIDESGMPKERFSAEFPKEGPSILRIQQVVRGDSAAYFCASSDFQETQYFGPGTRLLVL.